The 11 T cell receptor beta chains below all came from one sample that was sequenced in a study of T cell changes during pregnancy in multiple sclerosis (dated by TCRdb to the late 2010s). Library method: the immunoSEQ multiplex PCR assay. Here the immuneACCESS table is served through TCRdb, limited to in-frame sequences with V and J called. Missing clones are a known gap in these copies; in checked studies unresolved V genes cover under half, and the rest lacks a known reason. The sample contains around 96,000 clones, over 85% of them found a single time. The biggest ten clones account for about 1.7% of the sample. This material consisted of peripheral blood, taken after pregnancy. Every receptor here comes from a female donor in good health, enrolled as a control in a pregnancy study.

The chain carries TRBV7-7 and TRBJ2-7; tentative D call: TRBD1 (5 bases). The V gene's germline CDR1 is SSHAT and CDR2 FNYEAQ (reference sequence). The V and J ends lost 4 bases and 1 base respectively, with 8 bases between them. The CDR3 extends over 13 amino acids. The CDR3 loop is CASSSGPSYEQYF. CDR3 DNA: TGTGCCAGCAGCTCAGGGCCGTCCTACGAGCAGTACTTC.

The rearrangement uses TRBV30 and TRBJ2-2; perhaps TRBD2 as D (5 bases). With 3 bases removed from V and 5 bases from J, the gap between germline ends came to 10 bases. CDR3 size: 13 residues. Looked up from germline, CDR1 is GTSNPN and CDR2 is SVGIG (reference sequence). CDR3 coding DNA: TGTGCCTGGAGCCCGGGGATTACCGGGGAGCTGTTTTTT. This encodes CAWSPGITGELFF.

The V and J genes are TRBV7-9 and TRBJ1-6, with TRBD1 identical over 8 bases. The CDR3 runs 14 residues. V gave up 1 base and J gave up 8 bases; unmatched junction bases: 1. Germline CDR1 and CDR2: SEHNR and FQNEAQ (reference sequence). The CDR3 DNA sequence: TGTGCCAGCAGCTTAGGACAGGGGTATTCACCCCTCCACTTT. It yields the protein CASSLGQGYSPLHF.

The chain links TRBV28 to TRBJ1-1; TRBD1 is a possible D gene (6 bases). Trimming removed 7 bases at V and 7 bases at J, with 19 bases between. Germline assignment: CDR1 MDHEN and CDR2 SYDVKM. This CDR3 region has 14 residues. The CDR3 coding sequence is TGTGCCAGCATCCTGGACCTCGAAGGGGGTGAAGCTTTCTTT. This gives the protein CASILDLEGGEAFF. Based on the CDR3 plus reference TRBV28 and TRBJ1-1, the full variable domain is DVKVTQSSRYLVKRTGEKVFLECVQDMDHENMFWYRQDPGLGLRLIYFSYDVKMKEKGDIPEGYSVSREKKERFSLILESASTNQTSMYLCASILDLEGGEAFFGQGTRLTVV.

The V gene is TRBV28, the J gene TRBJ2-5; 11 bases agree with TRBD2. The V segment lost 7 bases and the J segment 7 bases; nucleotides outside the gene matches: 8. The CDR3 is 14 residues long. Per the germline V gene, CDR1 is MDHEN and CDR2 is SYDVKM. CDR3 protein: CASNLPGLAATQYF. CDR3 bases: TGTGCCAGCAACCTACCGGGACTAGCGGCGACCCAGTACTTC.

The rearrangement links TRBV6-5 to TRBJ1-5; TRBD1 is a possible D gene (6 bases). This CDR3 is built from 13 residues. Between the trimmed V and J ends, which lost 7 bases and 6 bases, there was a span of 13 bases. Germline V CDR1 and CDR2: MNHEY, SVGAGI. CDR3 sequence (DNA): TGTGCCAGCAAGGGAGGGGGAAGTCAGCCCCAGCATTTT. As protein: CASKGGGSQPQHF.

The chain employs TRBV27 and TRBJ2-1; D uncertain. Trimming removed 2 bases from V and 7 bases from J, with 15 bases in between. CDR3 length: 15 amino acids. CDR1 MNHEY and CDR2 SMNVEV come from the germline V gene (reference sequence). The CDR3 loop is CASSLVHAENNEQFF. DNA of the CDR3: TGTGCCAGCAGTTTAGTCCACGCGGAGAATAATGAGCAGTTCTTC.

The rearrangement uses TRBV7-9 and TRBJ2-7; 11 nucleotides line up with TRBD2. With 5 bases clipped from V and 9 bases from J, the junction kept 6 bases outside the gene matches. CDR3 size: 13 residues. Germline V CDR1 and CDR2: SEHNR, FQNEAQ (reference sequence). In DNA form, the CDR3 reads TGTGCCAGCAGCGGGGGTACTAGCGGGGGGCAGTACTTC. It codes for CASSGGTSGGQYF.

This chain uses TRBV5-6 with TRBJ1-5; 9 bases are shared with TRBD1. Germline lookup yields CDR1 SGHDT and CDR2 YYEEEE. J was trimmed by 4 bases and V by 0 bases; bases with no gene match: 2. The CDR3 covers 15 residues. CDR3 region: CASSLGQGVNQPQHF. The CDR3 bases are TGTGCCAGCAGCTTGGGACAGGGGGTTAATCAGCCCCAGCATTTT.

This chain links TRBV5-1 with TRBJ2-7; 7 bases are shared with TRBD1. The germline V gene has CDR1 SGHRS and CDR2 YFSETQ. The ends lost 5 bases at V and 2 bases at J; junction bases unmatched: 4. This CDR3 comprises 13 residues. The CDR3 loop is CASSDRVTYEQYF. The CDR3, as DNA: TGCGCCAGCAGTGACAGGGTAACCTACGAGCAGTACTTC.

The rearrangement links TRBV4-1 to TRBJ2-7; perhaps TRBD2 as D (6 bases). Germline CDR1 and CDR2: MGHRA and YSYEKL. CDR3 size: 14 residues. V was cut by 1 base and J by 3 bases, with 10 bases left in between. CDR3 loop: CASSQVISGYEQYF. The DNA for the CDR3 is TGCGCCAGCAGCCAAGTGATTAGCGGCTACGAGCAGTACTTC.